The 23 T cell receptor beta chains below come from one sample, sequenced in a study of cytomegalovirus exposure and HLA in healthy donors. The PCR made use of 60 Vbeta and 13 Jbeta primers. Measured with immunoSEQ multiplex PCR; TCRdb has only the in-frame clones, and not every one. This sample has about 140,000 clones, with around 80% found just once. The source material was PBMCs. The receptors shown here come from a man younger than 45 in good health and CMV-seronegative.

This chain joins TRBV7-6 and TRBJ2-2; perhaps TRBD1 as D (6 bases). The V end lost 5 bases, the J end lost 5 bases, and 9 bases lay between the germline ends. CDR1 SGHVS and CDR2 FNYEAQ come from the germline V gene. The CDR3 extends over 13 amino acids. The CDR3 sequence: CASSPQGTGELFF. CDR3 nucleotide sequence: TGTGCCAGCAGCCCACAGGGAACCGGGGAGCTGTTTTTT.

The chain links TRBV27 to TRBJ2-7, with D perhaps TRBD1 (5 bases). Germline V lookup: CDR1 MNHEY, CDR2 SMNVEV (reference sequence). Trimming left V 0 bases short and J 2 bases short, with 14 bases between. CDR3 size: 16 residues. CDR3 protein: CASSLSWQGLTYEQYF. CDR3 nucleotides: TGTGCCAGCAGTTTATCGTGGCAGGGTCTCACCTACGAGCAGTACTTC.

V usage is TRBV29-1 and J usage is TRBJ2-7, with 7 nucleotides matching TRBD1. The V gene end was trimmed by 2 bases and the J gene end by 3 bases; junction bases not matched to a gene: 4. In germline, CDR1 is SQVTM, CDR2 ANQGSEA. The CDR3 is made up of 13 amino acids. The CDR3 DNA follows: TGCAGCGTTGAATCGGGACAGCTCTACGAGCAGTACTTC. This sequence encodes CSVESGQLYEQYF.

V is TRBV28 and J is TRBJ1-5; D perhaps matches TRBD1 (5 bases). The V gene lost 3 bases and the J gene lost 5 bases, with 14 bases spanning the gap. This CDR3 contains 15 residues. Per the germline V gene, CDR1 is MDHEN and CDR2 is SYDVKM. The CDR3 is CASSFVSTGDQPQHF. The CDR3 coding sequence is TGTGCCAGCAGTTTCGTCTCCACAGGAGATCAGCCCCAGCATTTT. The full variable domain, with the rest looked up from reference TRBV28 and TRBJ1-5, is DVKVTQSSRYLVKRTGEKVFLECVQDMDHENMFWYRQDPGLGLRLIYFSYDVKMKEKGDIPEGYSVSREKKERFSLILESASTNQTSMYLCASSFVSTGDQPQHFGDGTRLSIL.

This chain connects TRBV5-1 to TRBJ1-4, with D possibly matching TRBD1 (6 bases). This CDR3 region has 18 residues. The V and J ends lost 1 base and 2 bases respectively, with 18 bases between them. Germline V gives CDR1 SGHRS, CDR2 YFSETQ. The CDR3 is CASSLFRGFTGTNEKLFF. DNA for the CDR3: TGCGCCAGCAGCTTGTTCAGGGGCTTCACCGGCACTAATGAAAAACTGTTTTTT.

The chain carries TRBV13 and TRBJ2-7, with 13 positions matching TRBD2. The V gene end was trimmed by 3 bases and the J gene end by 2 bases; junction bases not matched to a gene: 4. The CDR3 runs to 16 residues. Germline V gene sequence: CDR1 PRHDT, CDR2 FYEKMQ (reference sequence). DNA for the CDR3: TGTGCCAGCAGCTTGGGTACTAGCGGGAGGGCCTACGAGCAGTACTTC. Encoded protein: CASSLGTSGRAYEQYF.

The chain is built from TRBV7-6 and TRBJ1-1; 7 nucleotides align to TRBD1. CDR1 and CDR2 (germline): SGHVS, FNYEAQ. The V and J ends lost 6 bases and 7 bases, in that order; junction bases with no gene match: 11. The CDR3 length is 14 residues. The CDR3 reads CASSSDTGQREAFF. The CDR3, as DNA: TGTGCCAGCAGTTCCGATACGGGACAGCGTGAAGCTTTCTTT.

This chain joins TRBV2 and TRBJ2-1; tentatively, D is TRBD2 (7 bases). The CDR3 loop spans 15 amino acids. CDR1 and CDR2 from the germline V gene are SNHLY and FYNNEI. Trimming cost V 4 bases and J 5 bases, with 15 bases left between them. CDR3 in amino acids: CASSGRGAINNEQFF. The CDR3 bases are TGTGCCAGCAGTGGCCGGGGGGCGATTAACAATGAGCAGTTCTTC.

As DNA, the CDR3 is TGTGCCAGTAGTATTACCCGGGGTCGGAATGAAAAACTGTTTTTT. It codes for CASSITRGRNEKLFF. The chain has TRBV19 and TRBJ1-4, with D hard to call. Trimming pared 3 bases from V and 5 bases from J, leaving 13 bases between. Germline CDR1 reads LNHDA; CDR2 reads SQIVND (reference sequence). This CDR3 comprises 15 residues.

The V gene is TRBV9, the J gene TRBJ2-4; 7 positions match TRBD1. From germline, CDR1 is SGDLS and CDR2 YYNGEE. Trimming at V came to 3 bases and at J to 4 bases, leaving 4 bases not matched to a gene. The CDR3 runs 14 residues. The DNA for the CDR3 is TGTGCCAGCAGCGCGACAGGGCCTAAAAACATTCAGTACTTC. Translating it yields CASSATGPKNIQYF.

This clone came up once. The chain combines TRBV7-9 with TRBJ2-7; 7 bases match TRBD1. With V trimmed by 6 bases and J by 1 base, 3 bases remained unmatched. CDR3 length: 13 amino acids. Germline V gene data show CDR1 as SEHNR and CDR2 as FQNEAQ (reference sequence). CDR3 amino acids: CASSWDSSYEQYF. The CDR3 DNA sequence: TGTGCCAGCAGTTGGGACAGTTCCTACGAGCAGTACTTC.

The table lists this clone with a count of one. V usage is TRBV19 and J usage is TRBJ2-2; D unresolved. In germline, CDR1 is LNHDA, CDR2 SQIVND (reference sequence). This CDR3 contains 16 residues. V dropped 6 bases and J dropped 0 bases, with 14 bases sitting between them. The DNA of the CDR3 is TGTGCCAGTAGGACCAATAGAGGAGCGAACACCGGGGAGCTGTTTTTT. Translating it yields CASRTNRGANTGELFF.

The rearrangement links TRBV21-1 to TRBJ1-2; TRBD1 was called by the table and not checked on the DNA. TRBV21-1 constitutes a pseudogene. This CDR3 has 13 amino acids. Here the CDR3 DNA reads TGTGCCAGCTCCCAGGGTAATAACTATGGCTACACCTTC. This sequence encodes CASSQGNNYGYTF.

This chain uses TRBV27 with TRBJ1-5, with a tentative D call TRBD1 (6 bases). Germline-derived CDR1 and CDR2 are MNHEY and SMNVEV (reference sequence). The CDR3 sequence is 14 residues long. The V and J ends lost 6 bases and 6 bases respectively, with 15 bases between them. This CDR3 reads CASRTGVESQPQHF. In nucleotides, the CDR3 is TGTGCCAGCAGGACAGGAGTCGAGTCTCAGCCCCAGCATTTT.

The chain carries TRBV2 and TRBJ2-3; D is unresolved. V lost 4 bases and J 8 bases, leaving 19 bases between the germline ends. Germline values: CDR1 SNHLY, CDR2 FYNNEI. CDR3 size: 15 residues. In nucleotides, the CDR3 is TGTGCCAGCAGTGTCGGTCCTCAAAGACTTGGTACGCAGTATTTT. Amino acids: CASSVGPQRLGTQYF.

The CDR3 spells CASSLTSYGYTF. The CDR3 DNA is TGTGCCAGCAGTTTAACAAGCTATGGCTACACCTTC. V is TRBV28 and J is TRBJ1-2; unclear D gene. Germline CDR1 is MDHEN and CDR2 is SYDVKM. CDR3 length: 12 residues. The ends were cut back, 2 bases at V and 4 bases at J, with 5 bases in the middle.

The V gene is TRBV6-5, the J gene TRBJ2-2; 7 nucleotides align to TRBD2. CDR1 is MNHEY, CDR2 SVGAGI, per germline. The CDR3 is made up of 15 amino acids. Losses at the gene ends were 5 bases for V and 1 base for J; bases not matched to a gene: 4. CDR3 sequence: CASSGLVGNTGELFF. In DNA, the CDR3 is TGTGCCAGCAGTGGACTAGTTGGGAACACCGGGGAGCTGTTTTTT.

This chain uses TRBV5-1 with TRBJ1-1; 9 bases are a match to TRBD1. After removal of 0 bases from V and 4 bases from J, the junction contained 7 bases not matched to a gene. The germline V gene has CDR1 SGHRS and CDR2 YFSETQ. The length of the CDR3 is 16 residues. CDR3 DNA sequence: TGCGCCAGCAGCTTGGAACAGGGGGCTGTAAGCACTGAAGCTTTCTTT. This sequence encodes CASSLEQGAVSTEAFF.

As DNA, the CDR3 is TGTGCCTGTTCAGGGGGTAGCTATGGCTACACCTTC. It yields the protein CACSGGSYGYTF. This chain joins TRBV30 and TRBJ1-2, with TRBD1 identical over 7 bases. Germline-derived CDR1 and CDR2 are GTSNPN and SVGIG (reference sequence). This CDR3 comprises 12 residues. Trimming removed 6 bases from V and 4 bases from J; junction bases left unmatched: 5.

The rearrangement joins TRBV5-6 to TRBJ1-2, with TRBD1 identical over 7 bases. The CDR3 is 15 amino acids. Unmatched junction bases numbered 8, after V lost 3 bases and J lost 3 bases. Per germline, CDR1 SGHDT and CDR2 YYEEEE. The CDR3 spells CASSSERQGYYGYTF. Here the CDR3 DNA reads TGTGCCAGCAGCTCGGAAAGACAGGGATACTATGGCTACACCTTC.

The rearrangement uses TRBV19 and TRBJ2-1; the match to TRBD2 covers 13 bases. The V segment lost 5 bases and the J segment 8 bases; nucleotides outside the gene matches: 9. Per the germline V gene, CDR1 is LNHDA and CDR2 is SQIVND (reference sequence). CDR3 length: 16 amino acids. The DNA of the CDR3 is TGTGCCAGTAGTGGACTAGCGGGGGCTGGTCCCCATGAGCAGTTCTTC. This translates into CASSGLAGAGPHEQFF.

The rearrangement joins TRBV19 to TRBJ1-2, with D perhaps matching TRBD1 (5 bases). V was trimmed by 5 bases and J by 6 bases, leaving 19 bases between them. The CDR3 is 15 residues long. Germline CDR1 LNHDA, CDR2 SQIVND (reference sequence). The CDR3: CASSAEPARQHGYTF. The CDR3 nucleotides are TGTGCCAGTAGTGCTGAACCGGCAAGACAGCATGGCTACACCTTC.

The chain couples TRBV27 to TRBJ2-5; 7 positions match TRBD1. Trimming removed 8 bases from V and 3 bases from J; junction bases left unmatched: 6. CDR1 is MNHEY, CDR2 SMNVEV, per germline (reference sequence). CDR3 size: 13 residues. The CDR3 nucleotides are TGTGCCAGCGGCGCCGGGACAGAAGAGACCCAGTACTTC. Translating gives CASGAGTEETQYF.